The 25 T cell receptor beta chains presented below share a single source sample, sequenced in a study of blood T cell repertoires in COVID-19. Method: immunoSEQ multiplex PCR; TCRdb's copy keeps in-frame clones and lacks some. The sample holds fewer than 350,000 clones, about nine tenths seen once. The sample taken for sequencing was PBMCs or T cells enriched from blood (not recorded which). The receptor source for this set is a woman aged 35 to 49 who had recovered from COVID-19.

Written as DNA, the CDR3 is TGTGCCAGCAGCGTAGGTCCGGGGTCCTCTGGAAACACCATATATTTT. Amino acids: CASSVGPGSSGNTIYF. The chain links TRBV9 to TRBJ1-3, with D uncertain. Deletions cut 0 bases from V and 0 bases from J, with 10 bases between. The length of the CDR3 is 16 residues. Germline-derived CDR1 and CDR2 are SGDLS and YYNGEE.

The chain combines TRBV29-1 with TRBJ1-2; TRBD1 might be the D (5 bases). Trimming left V 7 bases short and J 8 bases short, with 23 bases between. This CDR3 region has 14 residues. Looked up from germline, CDR1 is SQVTM and CDR2 is ANQGSEA. The CDR3: CSAVLRGLIAGYTF. The CDR3 DNA reads as TGCAGCGCCGTACTGCGGGGCCTTATCGCCGGCTACACCTTC.

This clone has a handful of counts. The chain links TRBV5-4 to TRBJ2-3; 9 bases map to TRBD2. CDR1 SGHNT and CDR2 YYREEE come from the germline V gene (reference sequence). V dropped 0 bases and J dropped 1; count of bases not matched to a gene: 3. The CDR3 consists of 16 residues. This CDR3 reads CASSLGLAGRTDTQYF. In DNA form, the CDR3 reads TGTGCCAGCAGCTTGGGTCTAGCGGGGCGCACAGATACGCAGTATTTT.

The chain has TRBV29-1 and TRBJ2-2; D is unclear. Germline CDR1 reads SQVTM; CDR2 reads ANQGSEA. V lost 2 bases and J lost 0, with 4 bases in between. The CDR3 sequence is 13 residues long. The CDR3 DNA is TGCAGCGTTGAACACACGAACACCGGGGAGCTGTTTTTT. It codes for CSVEHTNTGELFF.

The gene calls are TRBV19 and TRBJ2-1; D may be TRBD1 (7 bases). The germline V gene encodes CDR1 LNHDA and CDR2 SQIVND (reference sequence). There are 16 residues in the CDR3. The V end was cut by 5 bases, the J end by 5 bases, with 19 bases between. The DNA for the CDR3 is TGTGCCAGTAGTCCCAGGGGGGCCCCCATTAACAATGAGCAGTTCTTC. Its protein product is CASSPRGAPINNEQFF. The full variable domain, with the rest looked up from reference TRBV19 and TRBJ2-1, is DGGITQSPKYLFRKEGQNVTLSCEQNLNHDAMYWYRQDPGQGLRLIYYSQIVNDFQKGDIAEGYSVSREKKESFPLTVTSAQKNPTAFYLCASSPRGAPINNEQFFGPGTRLTVL.

V and J are TRBV7-2 and TRBJ1-2; D gene uncertain. The V end lost 1 base, the J end lost 5 bases, and 14 bases lay between the germline ends. Germline CDR1 SGHTA, CDR2 FQGNSA. The CDR3 runs to 15 residues. CDR3: CASSLEAGPAYGYTF. DNA of the CDR3: TGTGCCAGCAGCTTAGAGGCAGGTCCCGCTTATGGCTACACCTTC. Supplemented by reference TRBV7-2 and TRBJ1-2, the full variable domain reads GAGVSQSPSNKVTEKGKDVELRCDPISGHTALYWYRQSLGQGLEFLIYFQGNSAPDKSGLPSDRFSAERTGGSVSTLTIQRTQQEDSAVYLCASSLEAGPAYGYTFGSGTRLTVV.

The rearrangement joins TRBV10-3 to TRBJ1-5; 8 nucleotides align to TRBD1. CDR3 size: 21 residues. V lost 7 bases, J lost 1 base, and 24 bases stayed unmatched. Germline V gene data show CDR1 as ENHRY and CDR2 as SYGVKD. CDR3 in amino acids: CAITQRPKDRAANSSNQPQHF. CDR3 DNA: TGTGCCATCACCCAACGGCCGAAGGACAGGGCTGCCAATTCGAGCAATCAGCCCCAGCATTTT.

The rearrangement joins TRBV12-3 or TRBV12-4 to TRBJ2-7, with D possibly TRBD1 on 5 matching bases. The CDR3 is made up of 13 amino acids. Trimming left V 5 bases short and J 4 bases short, with 12 bases between. In nucleotides, the CDR3 is TGTGCCAGCAGTATTGGGGCCCGGTACGAGCAGTACTTC. As protein: CASSIGARYEQYF.

The chain joins TRBV9 to TRBJ2-6; possibly TRBD1 for D (5 bases). Germline CDR1 and CDR2: SGDLS and YYNGEE. Trimming took 3 bases from V and 0 from J, leaving 19 bases between them. This CDR3 is 19 amino acids long. CDR3 DNA sequence: TGTGCCAGCAGCGCACCAGGGCCAATCTCAAGCTCTGGGGCCAACGTCCTGACTTTC. This codes for CASSAPGPISSSGANVLTF.

This clone was detected only once. The rearrangement joins TRBV7-3 to TRBJ2-7; no firm D call. This CDR3 region has 15 residues. Between the trimmed V and J ends, which lost 2 bases and 1 base, there was a span of 12 bases. Germline assignment: CDR1 SGHTA and CDR2 FQGTGA. The CDR3 nucleotides are TGTGCCAGCAGCTTAGAAGGAGTCGGGTCCTACGAGCAGTACTTC. Its translation: CASSLEGVGSYEQYF.

The rearrangement joins TRBV9 to TRBJ2-5; a possible D gene is TRBD2 (5 bases). V dropped 0 bases and J dropped 3 bases, with 9 bases sitting between them. The germline V gene encodes CDR1 SGDLS and CDR2 YYNGEE. The CDR3 totals 14 residues. The CDR3 region has the DNA TGTGCCAGCAGCGTAGACGTGACTAAAGAGACCCAGTACTTC. This sequence encodes CASSVDVTKETQYF.

This clone appeared a single time. V and J are TRBV12-3 or TRBV12-4 and TRBJ1-6; the match to TRBD1 covers 7 bases. V was clipped by 8 bases and J by 5 bases; unmatched bases: 3. The CDR3 has 13 amino acids. The CDR3 sequence: CASAGQHNSPLHF. CDR3 in DNA: TGTGCCAGCGCGGGACAGCATAATTCACCCCTCCACTTT.

The chain combines TRBV6-5 with TRBJ1-6; D is unresolved. The germline V gene encodes CDR1 MNHEY and CDR2 SVGAGI. V lost 6 bases, J lost 10 bases, and 19 bases lay in between. The CDR3 covers 15 residues. The CDR3: CASSSPNRRGSPLHF. As DNA, the CDR3 is TGTGCCAGCAGCTCCCCCAATCGAAGAGGGTCACCCCTCCACTTT.

This chain joins TRBV29-1 and TRBJ1-3; the D gene is possibly TRBD1 (5 bases). Between the trimmed V and J ends, which lost 6 bases and 1 base, there was a span of 13 bases. The germline V gene has CDR1 SQVTM and CDR2 ANQGSEA. The CDR3 spans 14 residues. CDR3 region: CSVGLRASGNTIYF. The CDR3 nucleotides are TGCAGCGTCGGGCTCAGGGCATCTGGAAACACCATATATTTT.

As concerns this clone: Different DNA sequences within this sample yield the same CDR3. V gene TRBV15 combines with J gene TRBJ2-7; D possibly corresponds to TRBD1 (5 bases). The CDR3 is 13 residues long. Germline V CDR1 and CDR2: LNHNV, YYDKDF (reference sequence). The V and J ends lost 0 bases and 3 bases respectively, with 6 bases between them. CDR3 sequence (DNA): TGTGCCACCAGCAGAGACCAGGGCTACGAGCAGTACTTC. Protein sequence: CATSRDQGYEQYF.

The chain couples TRBV6-5 to TRBJ2-6, with D possibly TRBD2 on 7 matching bases. CDR1 and CDR2 (germline): MNHEY, SVGAGI. The length of the CDR3 is 15 residues. Trimming took off 10 bases at V and 2 bases at J, with 15 bases between the two ends. Here the CDR3 DNA reads TGTGCCACCCAAGGGGGGGGTCCTGGGGCCAACGTCCTGACTTTC. This codes for CATQGGGPGANVLTF.

The genes are TRBV30 and TRBJ1-5, with D perhaps TRBD1 (6 bases). The CDR3 consists of 14 residues. V lost 2 bases and J lost 7, with 15 bases in between. The germline V gene encodes CDR1 GTSNPN and CDR2 SVGIG (reference sequence). CDR3 loop: CAWSPGHSSQPQHF. The DNA of the CDR3 is TGTGCCTGGAGTCCGGGACACTCATCACAGCCCCAGCATTTT.

The chain links TRBV12-5 to TRBJ2-3; possibly TRBD1 for D (6 bases). Trimming cost V 4 bases and J 2 bases, with 13 bases left between them. Germline-derived CDR1 and CDR2 are LGHNT and FRNRAP. The CDR3 length is 15 residues. CDR3 nucleotide sequence: TGTGCTAGTGGTTCTTACAGGGTTAACACAGATACGCAGTATTTT. It codes for CASGSYRVNTDTQYF.

This clone was picked up one time. This rearrangement joins TRBV27 to TRBJ2-7; D possibly corresponds to TRBD2 (5 bases). Germline CDR1 reads MNHEY; CDR2 reads SMNVEV (reference sequence). The CDR3 loop spans 13 amino acids. Trimming shortened V by 3 bases and J by 2 bases, and 8 bases separated the two germline ends. Here the CDR3 reads CASSFTGTYEQYF. CDR3 DNA: TGTGCCAGCAGTTTTACCGGGACCTACGAGCAGTACTTC.

The chain carries TRBV19 and TRBJ1-1, with TRBD1 identical over 9 bases. The V gene's germline CDR1 is LNHDA and CDR2 SQIVND (reference sequence). V trimming: 7 bases; J trimming: 2 bases; junction bases outside the gene matches: 8. The CDR3 contains 15 residues. CDR3 bases: TGTGCCAGTAAGGCGGGGACAGGGCGTAACACTGAAGCTTTCTTT. This codes for CASKAGTGRNTEAFF.

The chain joins TRBV6-2 or TRBV6-3 to TRBJ1-1; possibly TRBD1 for D (6 bases). V was pared by 5 bases and J by 6 bases, with 13 bases between. CDR1 is MNHEY and CDR2 is SVGEGT in the germline V gene. This CDR3 has 13 residues. As DNA, the CDR3 is TGTGCCAGCAGTAACTTTAACAGGGCTGAAGCTTTCTTT. Amino acids: CASSNFNRAEAFF.

The V gene is TRBV14, the J gene TRBJ1-1, with 9 bases aligning to TRBD1. The CDR3 runs to 17 residues. With 4 bases clipped from V and 2 bases from J, the junction kept 11 bases outside the gene matches. The germline CDR1 and CDR2 sequences are SGHDN and FVKESK. The CDR3 DNA reads as TGTGCCAGCAGCCTCCGGGGACAGGGTCTTATTAACACTGAAGCTTTCTTT. Encoded protein: CASSLRGQGLINTEAFF.

This sequence joins TRBV19 and TRBJ2-3; 7 bases are a match to TRBD2. Per germline, CDR1 LNHDA and CDR2 SQIVND (reference sequence). V gave up 6 bases and J gave up 2 bases; unmatched junction bases: 11. There are 16 residues in the CDR3. The CDR3 nucleotides are TGTGCCAGTAGAACGATAGAGCGGGGAAACACAGATACGCAGTATTTT. Its protein is CASRTIERGNTDTQYF.

V and J are TRBV7-9 and TRBJ2-3; 8 positions agree with TRBD1. This CDR3 has 15 amino acids. Per germline, CDR1 SEHNR and CDR2 FQNEAQ (reference sequence). V gave up 1 base and J gave up 8 bases; unmatched junction bases: 8. The CDR3 sequence is CASSLVEVRGRTQYF. In nucleotides, the CDR3 is TGTGCCAGCAGCTTAGTGGAGGTCAGGGGGCGTACGCAGTATTTT.

The genes are TRBV2 and TRBJ1-2; TRBD1 is a possible D gene (5 bases). V shed 6 bases and J shed 2 bases, with 13 bases lying between them. Germline CDR1 is SNHLY and CDR2 is FYNNEI. This CDR3 contains 14 residues. The CDR3 bases are TGTGCCAGCAGATCATCGGGGGGAAACTATGGCTACACCTTC. This encodes CASRSSGGNYGYTF.